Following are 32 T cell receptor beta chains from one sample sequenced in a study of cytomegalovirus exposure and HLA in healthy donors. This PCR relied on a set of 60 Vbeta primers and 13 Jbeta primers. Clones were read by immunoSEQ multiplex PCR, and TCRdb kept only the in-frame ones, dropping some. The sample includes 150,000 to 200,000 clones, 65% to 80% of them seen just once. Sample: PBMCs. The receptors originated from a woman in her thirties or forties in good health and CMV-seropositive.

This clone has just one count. CDR3 sequence (DNA): TGTGCCAGCACTCGGGGGGGGCAGGGCACAGATACGCAGTATTTT. Its translation: CASTRGGQGTDTQYF. This chain joins TRBV28 and TRBJ2-3, with 8 bases matching TRBD2. With 7 bases clipped from V and 1 base from J, the junction kept 7 bases outside the gene matches. The CDR3 runs to 15 residues. Looked up from germline, CDR1 is MDHEN and CDR2 is SYDVKM.

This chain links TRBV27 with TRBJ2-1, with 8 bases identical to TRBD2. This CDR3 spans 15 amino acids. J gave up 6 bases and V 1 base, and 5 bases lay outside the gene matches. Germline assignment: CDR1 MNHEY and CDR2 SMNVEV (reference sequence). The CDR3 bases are TGTGCCAGCAGTTTATTGGCGGGGGGCCTCAATGAGCAGTTCTTC. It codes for CASSLLAGGLNEQFF.

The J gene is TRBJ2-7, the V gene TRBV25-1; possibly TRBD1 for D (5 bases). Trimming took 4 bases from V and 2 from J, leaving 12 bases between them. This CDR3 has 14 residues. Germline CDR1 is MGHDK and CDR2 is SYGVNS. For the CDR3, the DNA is TGTGCCAGCAGTGCCCGGGTGGGGCCCTACGAGCAGTACTTC. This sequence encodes CASSARVGPYEQYF.

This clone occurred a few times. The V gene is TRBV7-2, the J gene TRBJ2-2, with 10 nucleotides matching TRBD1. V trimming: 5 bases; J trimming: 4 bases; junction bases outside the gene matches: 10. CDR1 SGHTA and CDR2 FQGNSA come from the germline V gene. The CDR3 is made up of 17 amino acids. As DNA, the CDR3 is TGTGCCAGCAGCCTCAACCGACAGGGGGCGGTCACCGGGGAGCTGTTTTTT. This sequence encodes CASSLNRQGAVTGELFF.

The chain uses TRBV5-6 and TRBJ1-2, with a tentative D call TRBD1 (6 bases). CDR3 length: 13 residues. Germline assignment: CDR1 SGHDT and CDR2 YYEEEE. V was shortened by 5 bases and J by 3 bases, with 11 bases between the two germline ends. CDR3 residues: CASSPTGYYGYTF. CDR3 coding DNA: TGTGCCAGCAGTCCTACAGGGTACTATGGCTACACCTTC.

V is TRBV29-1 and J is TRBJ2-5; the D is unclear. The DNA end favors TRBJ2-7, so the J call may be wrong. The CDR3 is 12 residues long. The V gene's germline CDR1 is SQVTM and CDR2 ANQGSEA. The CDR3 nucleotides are TGCAGCGTTGCCTTAACAGATTACGAGCAGTACTTC. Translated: CSVALTDYEQYF.

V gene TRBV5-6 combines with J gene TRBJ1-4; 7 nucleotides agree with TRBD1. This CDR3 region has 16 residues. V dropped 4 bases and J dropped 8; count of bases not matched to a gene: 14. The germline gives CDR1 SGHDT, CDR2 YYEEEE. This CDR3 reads CASSAWGQISREKLFF. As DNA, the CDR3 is TGTGCCAGCAGCGCTTGGGGACAGATAAGCCGAGAAAAACTGTTTTTT.

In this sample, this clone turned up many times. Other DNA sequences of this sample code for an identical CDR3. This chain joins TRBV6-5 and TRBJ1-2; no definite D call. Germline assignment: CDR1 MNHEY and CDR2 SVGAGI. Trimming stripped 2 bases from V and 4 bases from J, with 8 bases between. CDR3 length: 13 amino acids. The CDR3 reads CASSYTGGYGYTF. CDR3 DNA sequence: TGTGCCAGCAGTTACACGGGAGGCTATGGCTACACCTTC.

CDR3 coding DNA: TGCGCCAGCAGCCAGTCGACGACAGGAAACACTGAAGCTTTCTTT. Its translation: CASSQSTTGNTEAFF. The chain carries TRBV4-3 and TRBJ1-1, with a tentative D call TRBD1 (6 bases). V lost 3 bases, J lost 2 bases, and 13 bases lay in between. CDR1 is LGHNA and CDR2 is YSLEER in the germline V gene. The CDR3 contains 15 residues.

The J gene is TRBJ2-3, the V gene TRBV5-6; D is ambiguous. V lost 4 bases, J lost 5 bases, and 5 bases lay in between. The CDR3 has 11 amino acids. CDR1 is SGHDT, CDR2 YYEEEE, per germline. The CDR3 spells CASSHGDTQYF. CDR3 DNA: TGTGCCAGCAGCCACGGAGATACGCAGTATTTT. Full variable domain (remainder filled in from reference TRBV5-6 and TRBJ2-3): DAGVTQSPTHLIKTRGQQVTLRCSPKSGHDTVSWYQQALGQGPQFIFQYYEEEERQRGNFPDRFSGHQFPNYSSELNVNALLLGDSALYLCASSHGDTQYFGPGTRLTVL.

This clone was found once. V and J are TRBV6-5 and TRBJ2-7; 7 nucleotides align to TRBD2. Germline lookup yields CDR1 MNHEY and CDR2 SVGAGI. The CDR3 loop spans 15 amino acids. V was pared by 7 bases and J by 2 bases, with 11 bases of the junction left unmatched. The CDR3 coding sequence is TGTGCCAGCAACACCATAGGCGGGAGAACCTACGAGCAGTACTTC. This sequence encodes CASNTIGGRTYEQYF.

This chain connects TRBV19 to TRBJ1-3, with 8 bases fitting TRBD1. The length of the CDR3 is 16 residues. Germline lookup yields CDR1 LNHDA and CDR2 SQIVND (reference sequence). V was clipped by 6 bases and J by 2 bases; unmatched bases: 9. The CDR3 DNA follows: TGTGCCAGTAGGTTTGGGACAGGAGAGGCTGGAAACACCATATATTTT. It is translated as CASRFGTGEAGNTIYF.

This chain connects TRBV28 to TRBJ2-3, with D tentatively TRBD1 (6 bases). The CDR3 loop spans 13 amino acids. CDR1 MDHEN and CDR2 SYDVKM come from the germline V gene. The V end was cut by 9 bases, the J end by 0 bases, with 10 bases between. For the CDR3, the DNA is TGTGCCAGTGGACAGTCTAGCACAGATACGCAGTATTTT. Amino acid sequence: CASGQSSTDTQYF.

CDR3 DNA sequence: TGCGCCAGCAGTGAGATGGTGGGGGCCCTGACCCAGTACTTC. Amino acids: CASSEMVGALTQYF. The rearrangement links TRBV10-1 to TRBJ2-5; maybe TRBD1 (6 bases). CDR3 length: 14 amino acids. The germline V gene encodes CDR1 WNHNN and CDR2 SYGVQD (reference sequence). V was pared by 2 bases and J by 7 bases, with 14 bases between.

The CDR3 loop is CASSPPTRGRVAGGLVYEQYF. For the CDR3, the DNA is TGTGCCAGCTCACCCCCCACGAGGGGTAGGGTGGCAGGGGGCTTAGTCTACGAGCAGTACTTC. The rearrangement links TRBV18 to TRBJ2-7; 8 bases align to TRBD1. V trimming: 3 bases; J trimming: 3 bases; junction bases outside the gene matches: 25. CDR1 KGHSH and CDR2 LQKENI come from the germline V gene. The CDR3 spans 21 residues.

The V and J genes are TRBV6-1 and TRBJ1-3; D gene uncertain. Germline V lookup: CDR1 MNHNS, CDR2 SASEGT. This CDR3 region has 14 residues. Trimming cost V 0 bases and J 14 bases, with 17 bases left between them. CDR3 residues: CASSEAGQRTPLYF. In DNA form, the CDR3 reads TGTGCCAGCAGTGAAGCTGGTCAGCGCACTCCCCTATATTTT.

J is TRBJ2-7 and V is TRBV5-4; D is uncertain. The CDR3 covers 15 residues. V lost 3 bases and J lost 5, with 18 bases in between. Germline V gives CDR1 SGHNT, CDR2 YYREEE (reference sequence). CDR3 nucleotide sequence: TGTGCCAGCAGCTCCCCATCGAGTTCGTTGGACGAGCAGTACTTC. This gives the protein CASSSPSSSLDEQYF.

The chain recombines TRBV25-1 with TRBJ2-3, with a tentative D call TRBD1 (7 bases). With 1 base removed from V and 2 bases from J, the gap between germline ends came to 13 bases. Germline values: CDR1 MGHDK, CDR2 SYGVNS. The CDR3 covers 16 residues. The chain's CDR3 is CASSESEGALTDTQYF. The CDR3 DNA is TGTGCCAGCAGTGAATCGGAGGGGGCCCTCACAGATACGCAGTATTTT.

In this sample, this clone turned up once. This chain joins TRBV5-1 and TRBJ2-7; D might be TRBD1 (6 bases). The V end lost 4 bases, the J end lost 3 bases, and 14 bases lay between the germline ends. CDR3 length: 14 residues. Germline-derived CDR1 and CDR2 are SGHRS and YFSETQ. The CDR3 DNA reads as TGCGCCAGCAGCGTCCAACAGGGCTTCTACGAGCAGTACTTC. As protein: CASSVQQGFYEQYF.

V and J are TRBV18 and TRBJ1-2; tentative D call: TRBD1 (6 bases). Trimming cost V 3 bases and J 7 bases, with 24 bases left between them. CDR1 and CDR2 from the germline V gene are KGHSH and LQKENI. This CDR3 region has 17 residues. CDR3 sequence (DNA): TGTGCCAGCTCACCGACCCCGAAAACAGGGAGTACCTCTGGCTACACCTTC. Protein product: CASSPTPKTGSTSGYTF.

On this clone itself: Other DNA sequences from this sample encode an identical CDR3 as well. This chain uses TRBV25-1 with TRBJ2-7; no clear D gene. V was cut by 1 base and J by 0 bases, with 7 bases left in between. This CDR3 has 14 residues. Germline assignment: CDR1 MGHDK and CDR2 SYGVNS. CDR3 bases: TGTGCCAGCAGTGAATCAGGCTACTCCTACGAGCAGTACTTC. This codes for CASSESGYSYEQYF.

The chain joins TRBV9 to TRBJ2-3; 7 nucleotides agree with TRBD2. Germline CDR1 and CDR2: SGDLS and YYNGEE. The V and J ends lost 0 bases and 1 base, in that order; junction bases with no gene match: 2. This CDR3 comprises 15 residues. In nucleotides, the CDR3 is TGTGCCAGCAGCGTAGCGGGGGGTGGCACAGATACGCAGTATTTT. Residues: CASSVAGGGTDTQYF.

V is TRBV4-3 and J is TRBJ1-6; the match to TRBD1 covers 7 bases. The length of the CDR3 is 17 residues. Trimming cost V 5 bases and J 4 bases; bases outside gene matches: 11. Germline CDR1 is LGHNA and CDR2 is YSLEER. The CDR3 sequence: CASSDWTGSAYNSPLHF. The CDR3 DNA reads TGCGCCAGCAGCGACTGGACAGGCTCGGCGTATAATTCACCCCTCCACTTT.

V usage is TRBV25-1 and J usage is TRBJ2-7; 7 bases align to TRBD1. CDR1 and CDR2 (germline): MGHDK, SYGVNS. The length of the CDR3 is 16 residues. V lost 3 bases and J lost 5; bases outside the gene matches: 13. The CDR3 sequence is CASSDPTSRGRNEQYF. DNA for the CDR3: TGTGCCAGCAGTGACCCTACTAGTAGGGGGCGGAACGAGCAGTACTTC.

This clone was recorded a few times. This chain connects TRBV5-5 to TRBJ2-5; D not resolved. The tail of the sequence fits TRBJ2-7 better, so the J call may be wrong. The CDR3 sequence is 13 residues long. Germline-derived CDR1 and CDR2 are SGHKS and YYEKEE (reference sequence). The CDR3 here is CASSLGSSYEQYF. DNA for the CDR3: TGTGCCAGCAGCTTGGGGAGCTCCTACGAGCAGTACTTC.

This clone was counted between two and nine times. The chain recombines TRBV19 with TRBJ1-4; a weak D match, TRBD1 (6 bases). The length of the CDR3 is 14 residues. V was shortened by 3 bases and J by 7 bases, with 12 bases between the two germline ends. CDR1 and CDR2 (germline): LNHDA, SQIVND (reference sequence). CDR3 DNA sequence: TGTGCCAGTAGTATCAGGGGCGGAAGTGAAAAACTGTTTTTT. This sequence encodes CASSIRGGSEKLFF. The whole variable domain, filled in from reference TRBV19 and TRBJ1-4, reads DGGITQSPKYLFRKEGQNVTLSCEQNLNHDAMYWYRQDPGQGLRLIYYSQIVNDFQKGDIAEGYSVSREKKESFPLTVTSAQKNPTAFYLCASSIRGGSEKLFFGSGTQLSVL.

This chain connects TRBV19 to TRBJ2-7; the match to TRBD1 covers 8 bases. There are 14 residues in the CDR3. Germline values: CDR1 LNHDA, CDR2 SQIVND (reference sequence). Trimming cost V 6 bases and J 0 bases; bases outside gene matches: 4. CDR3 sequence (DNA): TGTGCCAGTAGGGGGACAGGAAGCTCCTACGAGCAGTACTTC. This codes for CASRGTGSSYEQYF.

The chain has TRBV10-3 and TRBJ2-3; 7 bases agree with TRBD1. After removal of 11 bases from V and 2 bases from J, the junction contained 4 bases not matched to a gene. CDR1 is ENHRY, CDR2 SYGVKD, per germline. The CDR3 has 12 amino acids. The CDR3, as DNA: TGTGCCGTACAGGGGCTCACAGATACGCAGTATTTT. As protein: CAVQGLTDTQYF.

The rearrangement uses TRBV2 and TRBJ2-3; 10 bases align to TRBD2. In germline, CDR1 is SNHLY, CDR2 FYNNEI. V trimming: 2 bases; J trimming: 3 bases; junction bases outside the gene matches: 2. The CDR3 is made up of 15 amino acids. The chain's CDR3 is CASSETSGITDTQYF. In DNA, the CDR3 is TGTGCCAGCAGTGAAACTAGCGGGATAACAGATACGCAGTATTTT.

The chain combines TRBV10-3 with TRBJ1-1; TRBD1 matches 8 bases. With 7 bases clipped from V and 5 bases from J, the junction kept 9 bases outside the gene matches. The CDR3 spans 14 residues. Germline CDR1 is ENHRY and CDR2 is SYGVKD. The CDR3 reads CAIKGGQGGTEAFF. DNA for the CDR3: TGTGCCATCAAAGGAGGACAGGGTGGAACTGAAGCTTTCTTT.

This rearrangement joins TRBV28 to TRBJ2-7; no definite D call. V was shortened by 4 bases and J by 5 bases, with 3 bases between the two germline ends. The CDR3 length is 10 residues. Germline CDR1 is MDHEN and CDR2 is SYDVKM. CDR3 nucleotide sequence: TGTGCCAGCAGTTCTGACGAGCAGTACTTC. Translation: CASSSDEQYF.

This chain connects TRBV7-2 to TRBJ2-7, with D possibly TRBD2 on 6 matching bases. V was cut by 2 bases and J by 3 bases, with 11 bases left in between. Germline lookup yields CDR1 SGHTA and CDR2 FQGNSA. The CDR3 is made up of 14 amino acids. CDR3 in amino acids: CASSLQASDYEQYF. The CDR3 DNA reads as TGTGCCAGCAGCTTACAGGCTAGCGACTACGAGCAGTACTTC.